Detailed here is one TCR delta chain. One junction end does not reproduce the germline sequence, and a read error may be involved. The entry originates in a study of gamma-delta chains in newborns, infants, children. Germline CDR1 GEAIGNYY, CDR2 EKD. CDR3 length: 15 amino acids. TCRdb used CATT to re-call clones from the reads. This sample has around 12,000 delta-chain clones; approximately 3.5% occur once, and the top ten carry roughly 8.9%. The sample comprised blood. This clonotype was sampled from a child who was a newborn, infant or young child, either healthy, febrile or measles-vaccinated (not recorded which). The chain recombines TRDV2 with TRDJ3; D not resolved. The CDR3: CACDTLSRDTRQMFF. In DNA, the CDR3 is TGTGCCTGTGACACTCTCTCCAGGGACACCCGACAGATGTTTTTC.